This T cell receptor (beta chain) was observed in a study of read filtering for tumor transcriptome and immune sequencing (dated by TCRdb to between 2020 and 2021). Notes on the research overall: Of the patients in the cohort, under 20 were male and fewer than 15 were female, and their mean age was 65.9 years, with a range of about 45 to 80. The study compared TCR repertoires from targeted immune repertoire sequencing and bulk whole-transcriptome sequencing run on the same bone marrow samples. After DNase treatment, whole-transcriptome libraries were prepared using the TruSeq RNA Access Library Prep Kit. Per sample, about 4.05 to 10.27 million TCR-region mapped reads were obtained with IR-seq, compared with only roughly 85 to 1273 with RNA-seq. Under revised international staging, fewer than ten patients fell into R-ISS I, 16 into R-ISS II and about 7 into R-ISS III. As a main aim, a read-filtering strategy for immune repertoire data was addressed, with the specific question being whether clonotypes supported by a single read should be removed. What the research found in general, with its limitations: Rather than purified T cells, the sorted CD138-negative fraction was a mixed bone marrow immune population. Clonotypes were captured by IR-seq at much higher depth and more reliably than by RNA-seq, and smaller IR-seq throughput was sufficient for identification of most shared clonotypes. Single-read clonotypes made up around 82% of clonotypes but about 3.5% of total reads in IR-seq, and 70% to 75% of clonotypes and 44.6% of reads in RNA-seq. Removing single-read clonotypes increased the correlation between IR-seq and RNA-seq shared clonotype proportions.

Its CDR3 holds 13 amino acids, cysteine through phenylalanine. The retained sequence is limited to the CDR3, 39 bases, with the frame set at the first base. The junction shows trimming of 5 bases on V and 8 bases on J, plus 15 bases between the germline ends. The germline V gene (reference sequence) sets CDR1 to SGHAT and CDR2 to FQDESV. Bone marrow was sampled from every patient at the time of active disease. Ficoll-Hypaque density gradient centrifugation was used to isolate the bone marrow mononuclear cells. Myeloma plasma cells were removed and CD138-negative cells were collected by negative selection after labeling with CD138 magnetic microbeads on a MACS separator. Purity of the isolated cells was checked by flow cytometry on an Attune NxT using CD138 antibodies. Total RNA was extracted using TRIzol reagent and was quantified on a NanoDrop spectrophotometer. For each patient, the CD138-negative bone marrow sample underwent paired RNA-seq and IR-seq.

This clonotype appeared many times. Its antigen is currently not known. It has no much larger one-base neighbor in the sample; base qualities were not kept. The Immunoverse kit was used to build TCR libraries from about 430 ng RNA, with molecular barcoded adaptors covering alpha/delta and beta/gamma chains. TCR library preparation used the same RNA that was used for transcriptome sequencing. TCR libraries were sequenced on an Illumina HiSeq 4000 with 2 x 150 cycles. On the study's bioinformatics: With MiXCR, TCR reads were aligned to human V, D, J and C references and assembled into CDR3 clonotypes, with quality filtering and error correction included. Clonotype counts and gene usage diversity were analyzed with the tcR package in R. For inspection of raw mapping reads, RNA-seq reads were mapped by STAR aligner version 2.5.3a onto GRCh37 of the human genome. To test how sequencing depth affected the clonotypes detected, IR-seq fastq files were randomly downsampled with Seqtk 1.3. TCRdb reworked the public reads: Q25 trimming with fastp, MiXCR clone assembly, productive beta chains retained. Rows with one shared CDR3 protein collapse into an entry with the most common genes and DNA. TCRdb, not the authors, supplied the V and J calls. The sample table contains about 62,000 distinct CDR3 sequences; only one count was recorded for approximately 18% of them. Approximately 10% of the sample goes to the ten largest clones.

The chain is made from TRBV11-1 and TRBJ1-1; D gene: possibly TRBD1, on 5 matching bases. The sequenced material came from a population of CD138-negative cells sorted from bone marrow. The cell subset or site label on this specimen signifies: bone marrow mononuclear cells depleted of CD138+ plasma/myeloma cells by negative magnetic selection. The receptor was derived from a donor at least 40 years old with multiple myeloma. Read as DNA, the sequence is TGTGCCAGCAGCCACCCCGGCGGACAAGAAGCTTTCTTT. It encodes CASSHPGGQEAFF.